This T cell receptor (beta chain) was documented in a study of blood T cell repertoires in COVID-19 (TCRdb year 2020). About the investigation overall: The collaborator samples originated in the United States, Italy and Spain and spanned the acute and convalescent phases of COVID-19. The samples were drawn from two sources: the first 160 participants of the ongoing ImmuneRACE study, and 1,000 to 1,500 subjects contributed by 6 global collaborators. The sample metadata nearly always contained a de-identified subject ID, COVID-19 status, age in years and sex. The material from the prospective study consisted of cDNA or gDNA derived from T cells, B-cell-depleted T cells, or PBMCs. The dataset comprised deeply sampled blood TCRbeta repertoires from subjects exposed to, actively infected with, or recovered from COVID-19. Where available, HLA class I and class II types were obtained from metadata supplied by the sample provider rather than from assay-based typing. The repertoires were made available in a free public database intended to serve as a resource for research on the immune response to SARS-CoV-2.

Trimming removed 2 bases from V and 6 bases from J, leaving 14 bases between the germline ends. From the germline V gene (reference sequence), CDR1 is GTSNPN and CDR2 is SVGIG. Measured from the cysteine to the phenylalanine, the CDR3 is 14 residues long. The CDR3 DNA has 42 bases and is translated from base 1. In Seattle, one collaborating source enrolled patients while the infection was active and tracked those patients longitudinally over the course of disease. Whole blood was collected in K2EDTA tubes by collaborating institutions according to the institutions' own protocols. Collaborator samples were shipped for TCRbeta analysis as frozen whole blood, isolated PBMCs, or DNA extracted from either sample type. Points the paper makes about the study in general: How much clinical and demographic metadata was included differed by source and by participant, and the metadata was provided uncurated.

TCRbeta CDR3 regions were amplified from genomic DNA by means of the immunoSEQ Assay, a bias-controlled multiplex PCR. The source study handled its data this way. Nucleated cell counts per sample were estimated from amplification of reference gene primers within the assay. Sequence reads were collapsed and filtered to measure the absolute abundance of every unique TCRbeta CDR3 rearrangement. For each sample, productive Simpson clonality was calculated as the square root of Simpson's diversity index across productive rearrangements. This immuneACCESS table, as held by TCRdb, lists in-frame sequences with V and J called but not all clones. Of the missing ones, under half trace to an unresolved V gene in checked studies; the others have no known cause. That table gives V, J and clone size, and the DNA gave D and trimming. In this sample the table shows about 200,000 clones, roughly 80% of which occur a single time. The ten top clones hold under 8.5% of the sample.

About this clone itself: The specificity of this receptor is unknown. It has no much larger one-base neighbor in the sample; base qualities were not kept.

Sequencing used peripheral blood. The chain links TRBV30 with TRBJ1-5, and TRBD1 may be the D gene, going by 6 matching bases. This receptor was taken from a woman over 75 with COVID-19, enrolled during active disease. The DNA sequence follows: TGTGCCTGGAGTACGGACTTGGGGGCTCAGCCCCAGCATTTT. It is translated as CAWSTDLGAQPQHF.